This record concerns one T cell receptor (beta chain) sequence. The antigen this receptor binds is unknown. No clone much larger than this one lies a single base away; base qualities are absent. Measured from the cysteine to the phenylalanine, the CDR3 is 14 residues long. Only the CDR3 DNA stays, 42 bases, in frame from base 1. The germline ends are 15 bases apart after V is trimmed by 5 bases and J by 5 bases. Reading the germline V gene gives CDR1 MNHEY and CDR2 SVGEGT. Whole blood was collected in K2EDTA tubes by collaborating institutions according to the institutions' own protocols. Collaborator samples were shipped for TCRbeta analysis as frozen whole blood, isolated PBMCs, or DNA extracted from either sample type. TCRbeta CDR3 regions were amplified from genomic DNA using the immunoSEQ Assay, a bias-controlled multiplex PCR. In the paper's pipeline: The number of nucleated cells in each sample was estimated from the amplification of reference gene primers within the assay. To quantify the absolute abundance of each unique TCRbeta CDR3 rearrangement, sequence reads were collapsed and filtered. For each sample, productive Simpson clonality was calculated as the square root of Simpson's diversity index over productive rearrangements. TCRdb limited this immuneACCESS table to in-frame rearrangements with V and J called. A share of clones is missing; checked studies link under half to unresolved V genes, and the rest is unexplained. Clone size and the V and J calls come from that table; the DNA yielded D and trimming. In this sample the table shows 60,000 or so clones, just under 90% of which occur a single time. Approximately 8.3% of the sample is held by the ten biggest clonotypes.

The sample comes from a study of blood T cell repertoires in COVID-19 (TCRdb year 2020). About the investigation overall: The collaborator samples originated in the United States, Italy and Spain and spanned the acute and convalescent phases of COVID-19. Where HLA class I and class II types were available, the types were taken from metadata supplied by the sample provider, not from assay-based typing. Nearly every sample came with metadata listing a de-identified subject ID, COVID-19 status, age in years and sex. The repertoires were made available in a free public database intended to serve as a resource for research on the immune response to SARS-CoV-2. The material from the prospective study consisted of cDNA or gDNA derived from T cells, B-cell-depleted T cells, or PBMCs. Samples were obtained from the ongoing ImmuneRACE study (first 160 participants) and from 1,254 subjects provided by 6 global collaborators. Subjects who had been exposed to COVID-19, were actively infected with it, or had recovered from it provided the deeply sampled blood TCRbeta repertoires that made up the dataset.

Study-wide findings and limitations: The quantity of clinical and demographic metadata differed by source and by participant and was supplied without curation.

The rearranged chain carries TRBV6-2 or TRBV6-3 and TRBJ1-2, with the D segment identity uncertain. This TCR was recovered from a human donor with active COVID-19. The donor label of this sample is uncertain. Input material: peripheral blood. The CDR3 sequence is CASSQMVAWYGYTF. The bases are TGTGCCAGCAGTCAGATGGTTGCATGGTATGGCTACACCTTC.